This passage covers 17 T cell receptor beta chains from one sample sequenced in a study of long-term antiretroviral therapy in people with HIV. This was the immunoSEQ v3.0 assay at survey level. Clones were read by immunoSEQ multiplex PCR, and TCRdb kept only the in-frame ones, dropping some. The sample records about 35,000 clones, 70% to 90% being singletons. The sequencing used unsorted PBMCs, collected 2.2 years after starting antiretroviral therapy. These receptors were obtained from a man between 18 and 29 years old with HIV.

V and J are TRBV12-5 and TRBJ2-1; weak D call: TRBD1 (6 bases). Trimming took off 5 bases at V and 6 bases at J, with 14 bases between the two ends. This CDR3 comprises 14 residues. The germline CDR1 and CDR2 sequences are LGHNT and FRNRAP. CDR3 amino acids: CASGRQAYFNEQFF. Written as DNA, the CDR3 is TGTGCTAGTGGTAGACAGGCATACTTCAATGAGCAGTTCTTC.

The chain couples TRBV30 to TRBJ1-1; D is undetermined. CDR1 and CDR2 (germline): GTSNPN, SVGIG (reference sequence). The V end lost 3 bases, the J end lost 4 bases, and 18 bases lay between the germline ends. CDR3 length equals 15 residues. The CDR3 nucleotides read TGTGCCTGGAGACCTCTCGGGGAACTGGTCACTGAAGCTTTCTTT. Amino acids: CAWRPLGELVTEAFF.

The chain carries TRBV27 and TRBJ2-1; TRBD2 agrees at 7 bases. This CDR3 spans 15 amino acids. Looked up from germline, CDR1 is MNHEY and CDR2 is SMNVEV (reference sequence). V lost 8 bases, J lost 8 bases, and 15 bases stayed unmatched. This CDR3 reads CASAPLRELLDEQFF. The CDR3 bases are TGTGCCAGCGCCCCCCTGCGGGAGTTACTGGATGAGCAGTTCTTC.

V gene TRBV6-1 combines with J gene TRBJ1-5; D may be TRBD1 (6 bases). Looked up from germline, CDR1 is MNHNS and CDR2 is SASEGT. The CDR3 contains 14 residues. The V end lost 7 bases, the J end lost 5 bases, and 15 bases lay between the germline ends. The CDR3 here is CASTGPGADQPQHF. The CDR3 DNA follows: TGTGCCAGCACGGGGCCAGGGGCGGATCAGCCCCAGCATTTT.

This chain joins TRBV6-5 and TRBJ2-7, with D perhaps TRBD1 (6 bases). Deletions cut 5 bases from V and 3 bases from J, with 11 bases between. CDR1 is MNHEY, CDR2 SVGAGI, per germline. This CDR3 is 13 amino acids long. Here the CDR3 reads CASSGGLGYEQYF. CDR3 sequence (DNA): TGTGCCAGCAGTGGGGGCCTCGGCTACGAGCAGTACTTC.

The V call is TRBV7-9, the J call TRBJ2-2, with 9 bases identical to TRBD1. The J segment lost 4 bases and the V segment lost 2 bases, leaving 5 bases of the junction unmatched. CDR3 length: 16 amino acids. Per the germline V gene, CDR1 is SEHNR and CDR2 is FQNEAQ (reference sequence). CDR3 sequence reads: CASSLNTGGTTGELFF. The CDR3 nucleotides read TGTGCCAGCAGCTTAAACACAGGGGGCACCACCGGGGAGCTGTTTTTT. Based on the CDR3 plus reference TRBV7-9 and TRBJ2-2, the full variable domain is DTGVSQNPRHKITKRGQNVTFRCDPISEHNRLYWYRQTLGQGPEFLTYFQNEAQLEKSRLLSDRFSAERPKGSFSTLEIQRTEQGDSAMYLCASSLNTGGTTGELFFGEGSRLTVL.

The chain links TRBV9 to TRBJ2-7, with TRBD2 identical over 10 bases. Germline V CDR1 and CDR2: SGDLS, YYNGEE. Trimming at V came to 4 bases and at J to 2 bases, leaving 12 bases not matched to a gene. The CDR3 has 17 residues. This CDR3 reads CASSPRTSGTIPYEQYF. CDR3 DNA: TGTGCCAGCAGCCCGCGGACTAGCGGCACCATCCCCTACGAGCAGTACTTC.

The chain recombines TRBV29-1 with TRBJ2-6; maybe TRBD1 (6 bases). Germline V lookup: CDR1 SQVTM, CDR2 ANQGSEA. V was pared by 4 bases and J by 0 bases, with 10 bases between. The CDR3 loop spans 15 amino acids. The DNA for the CDR3 is TGCAGCGTTGCCGGGACATCCTCTGGGGCCAACGTCCTGACTTTC. Protein product: CSVAGTSSGANVLTF.

The gene calls are TRBV19 and TRBJ1-5; TRBD1 matches at 12 bases. CDR1 is LNHDA, CDR2 SQIVND, per germline (reference sequence). There are 15 residues in the CDR3. The V gene end was trimmed by 4 bases and the J gene end by 5 bases; junction bases not matched to a gene: 3. The DNA of the CDR3 is TGTGCCAGTAGTACCGGGACAGGGGGCGATCAGCCCCAGCATTTT. This encodes CASSTGTGGDQPQHF.

V is TRBV11-2 and J is TRBJ2-7, with no clear D. The V and J ends lost 5 bases and 2 bases respectively, with 4 bases between them. The CDR3 consists of 11 residues. The germline gives CDR1 SGHAT, CDR2 FQNNGV. CDR3 sequence (DNA): TGTGCCAGCAGCACAGCCTACGAGCAGTACTTC. This codes for CASSTAYEQYF.

The rearrangement joins TRBV14 to TRBJ2-5, with a possible D match to TRBD2 (6 bases). CDR1 is SGHDN and CDR2 is FVKESK in the germline V gene. Trimming cost V 1 base and J 6 bases, with 9 bases left between them. The CDR3 extends over 13 amino acids. The CDR3 reads CASSQVAGQTQYF. The CDR3 DNA reads TGTGCCAGCAGCCAAGTGGCGGGACAGACCCAGTACTTC.

This clone showed up just a few times. V gene TRBV13 combines with J gene TRBJ1-2; no firm D call. This CDR3 region has 13 residues. Germline V gene lookup returns CDR1 PRHDT and CDR2 FYEKMQ (reference sequence). V lost 1 base, J lost 2 bases, and 5 bases lay in between. This chain's CDR3 is CASSLDQNYGYTF. CDR3 nucleotide sequence: TGTGCCAGCAGCTTAGACCAGAACTATGGCTACACCTTC.

The rearrangement joins TRBV5-6 to TRBJ1-1; the D gene is possibly TRBD1 (5 bases). This CDR3 has 17 amino acids. Trimming left V 0 bases short and J 0 bases short, with 15 bases between. CDR1 and CDR2 from the germline V gene are SGHDT and YYEEEE. CDR3 DNA: TGTGCCAGCAGCTTGGACCACCTAACGACAGTGAACACTGAAGCTTTCTTT. Encoded protein: CASSLDHLTTVNTEAFF.

This clone was picked up a small number of times. V usage is TRBV11-1 and J usage is TRBJ1-2; D not resolved. This CDR3 spans 14 amino acids. Trimming removed 6 bases at V and 3 bases at J, with 14 bases between. Germline lookup yields CDR1 SGHAT and CDR2 FQDESV (reference sequence). The CDR3 is CASSPRGADYGYTF. CDR3 nucleotides: TGTGCCAGCAGTCCCCGCGGAGCCGACTATGGCTACACCTTC.

This chain joins TRBV7-8 and TRBJ2-1; possible D gene TRBD2, 6 bases. The germline V gene has CDR1 SGHVS and CDR2 FQNEAQ. The CDR3 covers 16 residues. V gave up 4 bases and J gave up 5 bases, with 18 bases separating them. The CDR3 reads CASSSRRAGPNNEQFF. CDR3 bases: TGTGCCAGCAGCTCTAGGAGAGCGGGCCCAAACAATGAGCAGTTCTTC.

J is TRBJ1-2 and V is TRBV15; 8 nucleotides align to TRBD1. Losses at the gene ends were 4 bases for V and 7 bases for J; bases not matched to a gene: 5. Germline loops: CDR1 LNHNV, CDR2 YYDKDF (reference sequence). This CDR3 is built from 13 residues. The CDR3 DNA is TGTGCCACCAGCATGCGGACAGGGACTGGCTACACCTTC. It yields the protein CATSMRTGTGYTF.

J is TRBJ2-5 and V is TRBV4-1; perhaps TRBD1 as D (5 bases). Germline lookup yields CDR1 MGHRA and CDR2 YSYEKL. Deletions cut 9 bases from V and 1 base from J, with 12 bases between. The CDR3 loop spans 13 amino acids. CDR3 in amino acids: CASGRGFQETQYF. The CDR3 region has the DNA TGCGCCAGTGGAAGGGGCTTCCAAGAGACCCAGTACTTC.